These 22 T cell receptor beta chains originate from one sample sequenced in a study of CD8 T cells in ankylosing spondylitis. Study-level results: Characteristic of ankylosing spondylitis blood, it appeared, was a TCR beta motif comprising 7 to 9 highly homologous variants.

TCRdb re-analysed the 5' RACE reads in MiXCR, keeping a single row per CDR3 protein. The data show 450,000 to 550,000 distinct CDR3 sequences, less than 6% seen once. No cognate antigen is known for these TCRs. Sequenced sample: blood, either unsorted or a sorted T cell fraction (not recorded which). The receptors stem from a male donor with ankylosing spondylitis.

This clonotype was detected ten times or more. The rearrangement uses TRBV6-1 and TRBJ1-3; unclear D gene. The CDR3 covers 15 residues. The germline CDR1 and CDR2 sequences are MNHNS and SASEGT. The ends were cut back, 5 bases at V and 4 bases at J, with 15 bases in the middle. The CDR3 nucleotides read TGTGCCAGCAGTACCGTGGGTTTTGGGGGAAACACCATATATTTT. It encodes CASSTVGFGGNTIYF.

V gene TRBV29-1 combines with J gene TRBJ2-7, with TRBD1 identical over 7 bases. The CDR3 contains 14 residues. Germline V CDR1 and CDR2: SQVTM, ANQGSEA. V shed 6 bases and J 3 bases; nucleotides not matched to a gene: 11. The CDR3 here is CSVSNRGAYYEQYF. CDR3 in DNA: TGCAGCGTATCGAACAGGGGTGCCTACTACGAGCAGTACTTC.

The chain carries TRBV5-1 and TRBJ2-4, with no clear D. Germline CDR1 reads SGHRS; CDR2 reads YFSETQ. Trimming shortened V by 4 bases and J by 2 bases, and 13 bases separated the two germline ends. The CDR3 is 15 residues long. The CDR3 is CASSPSWGSKNIQYF. The CDR3 nucleotides read TGCGCCAGCAGCCCTTCGTGGGGTTCCAAAAACATTCAGTACTTC.

This clonotype was observed at least ten times. This chain uses TRBV29-1 with TRBJ2-7; the D gene is possibly TRBD2 (7 bases). Germline V CDR1 and CDR2: SQVTM, ANQGSEA. V lost 2 bases and J 5 bases, leaving 19 bases between the germline ends. The CDR3 length is 15 residues. The CDR3 sequence is CSVEFSGDPGDEQYF. In DNA, the CDR3 is TGCAGCGTTGAATTCAGCGGGGACCCAGGGGACGAGCAGTACTTC.

At least ten counts were recorded for this clonotype. This sequence joins TRBV7-2 and TRBJ2-5; 7 nucleotides agree with TRBD2. Germline trimming cut 5 bases from V and 3 bases from J; bases unmatched to any gene: 3. CDR1 is SGHTA and CDR2 is FQGNSA in the germline V gene. This CDR3 is built from 13 residues. The CDR3 DNA sequence: TGTGCCAGCAGCCGTGGGGGGGAAGAGACCCAGTACTTC. As protein: CASSRGGEETQYF. The full variable domain, rest sourced from reference TRBV7-2 and TRBJ2-5, is GAGVSQSPSNKVTEKGKDVELRCDPISGHTALYWYRQSLGQGLEFLIYFQGNSAPDKSGLPSDRFSAERTGGSVSTLTIQRTQQEDSAVYLCASSRGGEETQYFGPGTRLLVL.

In its sample, this clonotype was seen a few times. The V call is TRBV20-1, the J call TRBJ2-7, with 7 bases identical to TRBD2. Germline lookup yields CDR1 DFQATT and CDR2 SNEGSKA (reference sequence). The junction had 3 bases not matched to a gene; V was cut back by 1 base and J by 0 bases. This CDR3 is 14 amino acids long. CDR3 protein: CSARALADSYEQYF. The CDR3 coding sequence is TGCAGTGCTAGAGCCCTAGCGGACTCCTACGAGCAGTACTTC.

This clonotype occurred many times. The chain employs TRBV18 and TRBJ2-7, with D maybe TRBD1 (5 bases). The V end lost 0 bases, the J end lost 0 bases, and 12 bases lay between the germline ends. The CDR3 length is 16 residues. Looked up from germline, CDR1 is KGHSH and CDR2 is LQKENI. Here the CDR3 reads CASSPPTWQGSYEQYF. The DNA for the CDR3 is TGTGCCAGCTCACCACCGACATGGCAGGGCTCCTACGAGCAGTACTTC.

This rearrangement joins TRBV11-2 to TRBJ1-4, with D unresolved. The germline V gene has CDR1 SGHAT and CDR2 FQNNGV. V was cut by 5 bases and J by 1 base, with 11 bases left in between. The CDR3 loop spans 15 amino acids. In nucleotides, the CDR3 is TGTGCCAGCAGCCCTCTGGGAAGAACTAATGAAAAACTGTTTTTT. Its translation: CASSPLGRTNEKLFF. The variable domain in full, with the rest retrieved from reference TRBV11-2 and TRBJ1-4, is EAGVAQSPRYKIIEKRQSVAFWCNPISGHATLYWYQQILGQGPKLLIQFQNNGVVDDSQLPKDRFSAERLKGVDSTLKIQPAKLEDSAVYLCASSPLGRTNEKLFFGSGTQLSVL.

This clonotype was recorded a few times. The chain is built from TRBV5-4 and TRBJ2-7, with 10 positions matching TRBD2. Trimming cost V 4 bases and J 1 base; bases outside gene matches: 11. Germline values: CDR1 SGHNT, CDR2 YYREEE (reference sequence). CDR3 length equals 17 residues. CDR3 protein: CASSKELAGRISYEQYF. The CDR3 DNA reads as TGTGCCAGCAGCAAAGAACTAGCGGGACGGATTTCCTACGAGCAGTACTTC.

The chain recombines TRBV7-3 with TRBJ2-2; D not certain. The V and J ends lost 5 bases and 5 bases respectively, with 12 bases between them. CDR1 and CDR2 (germline): SGHTA, FQGTGA. The CDR3 extends over 14 amino acids. This CDR3 is CASSRAHRTGELFF. The CDR3 DNA follows: TGTGCCAGCAGCAGGGCCCACAGAACCGGGGAGCTGTTTTTT. The whole variable domain, filled in from reference TRBV7-3 and TRBJ2-2, reads GAGVSQTPSNKVTEKGKYVELRCDPISGHTALYWYRQSLGQGPEFLIYFQGTGAADDSGLPNDRFFAVRPEGSVSTLKIQRTERGDSAVYLCASSRAHRTGELFFGEGSRLTVL.

The table lists this clonotype with many counts. V gene TRBV9 combines with J gene TRBJ2-1, with TRBD2 identical over 13 bases. Looked up from germline, CDR1 is SGDLS and CDR2 is YYNGEE. CDR3 length equals 16 residues. V shed 4 bases, J shed 5 bases, and the junction held 6 bases outside the gene matches. The CDR3 sequence is CASSPRTSGSHNEQFF. CDR3 nucleotide sequence: TGTGCCAGCAGCCCCCGGACTAGCGGGAGCCACAATGAGCAGTTCTTC.

Ten or more counts support this clonotype. CDR3: CSARRLLDSSTDTQYF. The CDR3 nucleotides read TGCAGTGCTAGGAGGCTCTTGGACAGCTCGACGGATACGCAGTATTTT. This chain links TRBV20-1 with TRBJ2-3; D is possibly TRBD1 (6 bases). V was clipped by 3 bases and J by 6 bases, with 22 bases between them. The CDR3 consists of 16 residues. CDR1 is DFQATT, CDR2 SNEGSKA, per germline (reference sequence).

This clonotype was counted many times. This chain connects TRBV12-3 or TRBV12-4 to TRBJ2-6; D not certain. The V and J ends lost 1 base and 0 bases respectively, with 7 bases between them. The CDR3 length is 16 residues. Here the CDR3 DNA reads TGTGCCAGCAGTTTAGAGTGGTTCTCTGGGGCCAACGTCCTGACTTTC. Protein sequence: CASSLEWFSGANVLTF.

V and J are TRBV18 and TRBJ2-6, with D possibly TRBD1 on 5 matching bases. Trimming removed 4 bases at V and 0 bases at J, with 10 bases between. The germline CDR1 and CDR2 sequences are KGHSH and LQKENI. The CDR3 consists of 16 residues. The CDR3 bases are TGTGCCAGCTCACTTGCAGGGAACTCTGGGGCCAACGTCCTGACTTTC. Translation gives CASSLAGNSGANVLTF.

This clonotype appeared a few times. CDR3 DNA sequence: TGTGCCAGCAGCCCCACGGACAGGGGCTATAGCAATCAGCCCCAGCATTTT. Protein sequence: CASSPTDRGYSNQPQHF. The chain couples TRBV7-2 to TRBJ1-5; 9 positions agree with TRBD1. This CDR3 has 17 residues. V dropped 5 bases and J dropped 0; count of bases not matched to a gene: 8. Germline V gene sequence: CDR1 SGHTA, CDR2 FQGNSA.

This clonotype was counted at least ten times. The genes are TRBV10-3 and TRBJ1-4; D gene ambiguous. Looked up from germline, CDR1 is ENHRY and CDR2 is SYGVKD. The CDR3 has 13 residues. V was cut by 2 bases and J by 3 bases, with 4 bases left in between. In nucleotides, the CDR3 is TGTGCCATCAGTGAGGGACCTAATGAAAAACTGTTTTTT. Translating it yields CAISEGPNEKLFF.

Many counts were recorded for this clonotype. The chain employs TRBV28 and TRBJ2-7; 9 nucleotides match TRBD1. The CDR3 runs 16 residues. Losses at the gene ends were 6 bases for V and 5 bases for J; bases not matched to a gene: 14. Germline V gene data show CDR1 as MDHEN and CDR2 as SYDVKM. For the CDR3, the DNA is TGTGCCAGCAGCCTCCCCACCGGGACAGGGACTGACGAGCAGTACTTC. The encoded protein is CASSLPTGTGTDEQYF. The full variable domain, with the rest looked up from reference TRBV28 and TRBJ2-7, is DVKVTQSSRYLVKRTGEKVFLECVQDMDHENMFWYRQDPGLGLRLIYFSYDVKMKEKGDIPEGYSVSREKKERFSLILESASTNQTSMYLCASSLPTGTGTDEQYFGPGTRLTVT.

Ten or more counts support this clonotype. V and J are TRBV20-1 and TRBJ2-5; 11 bases align to TRBD2. The CDR3 loop spans 13 amino acids. The V gene's germline CDR1 is DFQATT and CDR2 SNEGSKA (reference sequence). The J segment lost 3 bases and the V segment lost 6 bases, leaving 3 bases of the junction unmatched. The CDR3, as DNA: TGCAGTGCCCGACTAGCGGGGAAAGAGACCCAGTACTTC. This encodes CSARLAGKETQYF.

Ten or more counts support this clonotype. V gene TRBV12-3 or TRBV12-4 combines with J gene TRBJ1-4; D is ambiguous. The CDR3 has 13 residues. V shed 2 bases and J shed 7 bases, with 8 bases lying between them. The CDR3: CASSLLVGEKLFF. The CDR3 DNA follows: TGTGCCAGCAGTTTATTAGTCGGTGAAAAACTGTTTTTT.

This clonotype was recorded many times. The rearrangement joins TRBV7-9 to TRBJ1-1; no clear D gene. The germline gives CDR1 SEHNR, CDR2 FQNEAQ (reference sequence). The CDR3 is 14 residues long. V was cut by 5 bases and J by 0 bases, with 10 bases left in between. The DNA of the CDR3 is TGTGCCAGCAGCCAGAAGGCGGTGAACACTGAAGCTTTCTTT. Encoded protein: CASSQKAVNTEAFF.

CDR3 coding DNA: TGTGCCAGCAGCTCAAGAACACGGAGCTCCTACAATGAGCAGTTCTTC. This gives the protein CASSSRTRSSYNEQFF. The rearrangement links TRBV11-2 to TRBJ2-1; D gene ambiguous. There are 16 residues in the CDR3. V was clipped by 4 bases and J by 0 bases, with 13 bases between them. Germline V gene data show CDR1 as SGHAT and CDR2 as FQNNGV.

The J gene is TRBJ2-1, the V gene TRBV9; D possibly uses TRBD1 or TRBD2 (5 bases each). The V end was cut by 1 base, the J end by 2 bases, with 19 bases between. From germline, CDR1 is SGDLS and CDR2 YYNGEE. This CDR3 comprises 18 residues. The CDR3 protein is CASSVSTGTSAPYNEQFF. For the CDR3, the DNA is TGTGCCAGCAGCGTATCTACCGGGACGTCGGCTCCCTACAATGAGCAGTTCTTC.